This T cell receptor (beta chain) was sequenced during a study of cytomegalovirus exposure and HLA in healthy donors. Study-level background: The approximately 120 validation repertoires were produced on the same platform as the roughly 660 repertoires of the first cohort. This was reported in a later analysis.

Sequenced by immunoSEQ multiplex PCR; TCRdb stores in-frame clones only, minus some. The profile shows some 170,000 clones, approximately 87% of them singletons. The sample holds one count of this clone. The antigen remains undetermined. The CDR3 runs to 11 residues. V lost 5 bases and J 15 bases, leaving 14 bases between the germline ends. CDR1 is MNHNS, CDR2 SASEGT, per germline. Points from the study as a whole: Rare TCR sequences dominated, though some public TCRs recurred in many donors. Per published reports, the classifier diagnosed cytomegalovirus status with high specificity and sensitivity. In the roughly 130 validation repertoires, a later analysis found that first-cohort TCR clusters tended to co-occur.

The source of this sequence is a woman aged 30 to 39 in good health and CMV-seronegative. The chain carries TRBV6-1 and TRBJ1-5; D remains ambiguous. The sequenced sample was PBMCs. The CDR3 here is CASSSRVSGHF. DNA of the CDR3: TGTGCCAGCAGTTCGCGGGTCTCAGGGCATTTT.